The sequence of this T cell receptor beta chain was determined in a study of OX40 agonist ivuxolimab in advanced cancers. Study information: Ivuxolimab is an agonistic anti-OX40 (CD134) antibody, and patients were treated with it.

In germline, CDR1 is LGHNT, CDR2 FRNRAP. Trimming took 6 bases from V and 3 from J, leaving 9 bases between them. The CDR3 length is 13 residues. TCRdb keeps only in-frame clones here, not all; method: immunoSEQ multiplex PCR. The table has under 100,000 clones, more than 80% seen once; the top ten hold roughly 0.48%. The chain carries TRBV12-5 and TRBJ2-1; D is undetermined. This receptor was identified in an adult with an advanced solid tumor such as melanoma, head and neck, liver or kidney cancer. This material consisted of CD4+ or CD8+ T cells sorted from blood, taken in a trial of the OX40 agonist ivuxolimab. DNA of the CDR3: TGTGCTAGTGGCCCCCCCGGCTACAATGAGCAGTTCTTC. Translating gives CASGPPGYNEQFF.